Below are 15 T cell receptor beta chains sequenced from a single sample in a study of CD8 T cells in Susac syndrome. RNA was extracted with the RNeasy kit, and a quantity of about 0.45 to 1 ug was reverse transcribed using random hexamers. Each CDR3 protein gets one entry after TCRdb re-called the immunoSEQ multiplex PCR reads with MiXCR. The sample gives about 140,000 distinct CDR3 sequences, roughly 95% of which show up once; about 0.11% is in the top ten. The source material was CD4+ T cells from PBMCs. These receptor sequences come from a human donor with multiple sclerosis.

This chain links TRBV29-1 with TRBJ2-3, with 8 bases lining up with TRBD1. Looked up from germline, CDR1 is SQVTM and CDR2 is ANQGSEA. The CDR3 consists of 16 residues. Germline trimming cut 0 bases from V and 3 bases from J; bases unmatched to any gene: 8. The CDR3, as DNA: TGCAGCGTTGAAGATCGTCGCAGGGGGCTTACAGATACGCAGTATTTT. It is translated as CSVEDRRRGLTDTQYF.

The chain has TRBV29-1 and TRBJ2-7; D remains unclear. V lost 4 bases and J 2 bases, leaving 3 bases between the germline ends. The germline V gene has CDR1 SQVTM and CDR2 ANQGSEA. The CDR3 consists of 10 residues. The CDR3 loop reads CSVGAYEQYF. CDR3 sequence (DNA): TGCAGCGTTGGCGCCTACGAGCAGTACTTC.

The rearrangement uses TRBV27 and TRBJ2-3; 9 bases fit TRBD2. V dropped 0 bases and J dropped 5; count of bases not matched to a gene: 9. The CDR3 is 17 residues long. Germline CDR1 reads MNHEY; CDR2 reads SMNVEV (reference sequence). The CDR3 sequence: CASSLSRGGLAQDTQYF. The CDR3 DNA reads TGTGCCAGCAGTTTATCTAGGGGGGGACTAGCCCAAGATACGCAGTATTTT.

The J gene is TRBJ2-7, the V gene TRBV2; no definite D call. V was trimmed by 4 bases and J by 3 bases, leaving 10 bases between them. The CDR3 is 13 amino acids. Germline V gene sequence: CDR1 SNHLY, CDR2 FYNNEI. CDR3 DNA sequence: TGTGCCAGCAGTGCACCCTTCGACTACGAGCAGTACTTC. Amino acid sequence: CASSAPFDYEQYF.

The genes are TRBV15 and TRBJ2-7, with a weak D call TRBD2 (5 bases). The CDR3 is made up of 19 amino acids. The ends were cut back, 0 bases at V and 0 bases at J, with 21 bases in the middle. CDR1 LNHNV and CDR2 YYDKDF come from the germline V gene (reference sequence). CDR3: CATSREAQDAGIRSYEQYF. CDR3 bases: TGTGCCACCAGCAGAGAAGCCCAGGACGCCGGGATTCGCTCCTACGAGCAGTACTTC.

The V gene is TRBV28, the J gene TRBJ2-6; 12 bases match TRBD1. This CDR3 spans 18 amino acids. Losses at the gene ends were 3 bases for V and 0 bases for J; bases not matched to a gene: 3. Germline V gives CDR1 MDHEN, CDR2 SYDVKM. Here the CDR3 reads CASSLGTGGASGANVLTF. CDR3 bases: TGTGCCAGCAGTTTGGGGACAGGGGGCGCCTCTGGGGCCAACGTCCTGACTTTC.

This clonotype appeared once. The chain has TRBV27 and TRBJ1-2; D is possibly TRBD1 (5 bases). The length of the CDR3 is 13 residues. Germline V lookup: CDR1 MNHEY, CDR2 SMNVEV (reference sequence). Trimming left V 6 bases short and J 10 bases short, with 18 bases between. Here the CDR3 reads CASRATLRVFYTF. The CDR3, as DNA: TGTGCCAGCAGGGCAACACTCAGGGTTTTCTACACCTTC.

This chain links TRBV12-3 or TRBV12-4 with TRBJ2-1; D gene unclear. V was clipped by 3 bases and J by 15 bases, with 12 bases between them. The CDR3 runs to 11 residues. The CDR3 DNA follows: TGTGCCAGCAGTTTGGTAGGTGGGTGGTTCTTC. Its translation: CASSLVGGWFF.

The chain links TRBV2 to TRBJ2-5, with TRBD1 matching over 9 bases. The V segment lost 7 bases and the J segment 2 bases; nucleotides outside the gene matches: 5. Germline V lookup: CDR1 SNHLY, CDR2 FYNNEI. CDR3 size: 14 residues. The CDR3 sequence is CASTLDRGQETQYF. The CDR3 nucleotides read TGTGCCAGCACCCTAGACAGGGGGCAAGAGACCCAGTACTTC.

CDR3 protein: CSAGVLEGNSEQYF. The CDR3 coding sequence is TGCAGCGCCGGCGTTTTGGAGGGGAATTCCGAGCAGTACTTC. The chain combines TRBV29-1 with TRBJ2-7; tentative D call: TRBD2 (6 bases). Germline CDR1 SQVTM, CDR2 ANQGSEA. This CDR3 region has 14 residues. V shed 7 bases and J shed 6 bases, with 22 bases lying between them.

This chain's CDR3 is CASSLFTSGSTYNEQFF. Here the CDR3 DNA reads TGTGCCAGCAGCTTGTTCACTAGCGGGAGTACTTACAATGAGCAGTTCTTC. The chain recombines TRBV11-1 with TRBJ2-1, with 11 nucleotides matching TRBD2. The germline V gene has CDR1 SGHAT and CDR2 FQDESV (reference sequence). The length of the CDR3 is 17 residues. Trimming took 3 bases from V and 4 from J; bases not matched to a gene: 8.

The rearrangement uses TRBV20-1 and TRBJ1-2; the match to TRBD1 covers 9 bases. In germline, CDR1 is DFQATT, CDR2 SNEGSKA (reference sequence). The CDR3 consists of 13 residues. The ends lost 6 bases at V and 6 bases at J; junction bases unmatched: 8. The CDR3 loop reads CSAIGGQGNGYTF. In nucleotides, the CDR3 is TGCAGTGCGATAGGGGGACAGGGTAATGGCTACACCTTC.

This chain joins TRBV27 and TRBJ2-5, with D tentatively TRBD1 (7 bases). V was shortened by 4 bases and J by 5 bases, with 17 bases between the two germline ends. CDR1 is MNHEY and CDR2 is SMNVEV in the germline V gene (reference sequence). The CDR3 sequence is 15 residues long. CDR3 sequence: CASSSRPGGRETQYF. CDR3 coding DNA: TGTGCCAGCAGTTCACGGCCAGGGGGGCGGGAGACCCAGTACTTC.

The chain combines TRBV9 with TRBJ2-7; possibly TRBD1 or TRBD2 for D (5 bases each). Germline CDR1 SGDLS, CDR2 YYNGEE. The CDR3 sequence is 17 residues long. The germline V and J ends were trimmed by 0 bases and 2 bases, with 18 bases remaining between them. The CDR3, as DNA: TGTGCCAGCAGCGTAGCGGCAGGGAGTTCGGAAGCCTACGAGCAGTACTTC. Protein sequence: CASSVAAGSSEAYEQYF. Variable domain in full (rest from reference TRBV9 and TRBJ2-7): DSGVTQTPKHLITATGQRVTLRCSPRSGDLSVYWYQQSLDQGLQFLIQYYNGEERAKGNILERFSAQQFPDLHSELNLSSLELGDSALYFCASSVAAGSSEAYEQYFGPGTRLTVT.

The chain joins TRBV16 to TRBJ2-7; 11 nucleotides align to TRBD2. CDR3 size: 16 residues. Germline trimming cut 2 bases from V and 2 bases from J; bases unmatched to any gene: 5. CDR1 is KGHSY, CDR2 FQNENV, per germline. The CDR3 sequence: CASSQLTSGSTYEQYF. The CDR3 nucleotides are TGTGCCAGCAGCCAACTAACTAGCGGGAGTACCTACGAGCAGTACTTC.